The entry that follows covers one TCR beta chain sequence. This CDR3 is 17 amino acids long. The V gene's germline CDR1 is MNHNS and CDR2 SASEGT. Trimming cost V 2 bases and J 2 bases; bases outside gene matches: 6. The sample is drawn from a study of OX40 agonist ivuxolimab in advanced cancers. Sequenced by immunoSEQ multiplex PCR; TCRdb stores in-frame clones only, minus some. The sample contains 150,000 to 180,000 clones, 90% to 95% of which appear only once. The TCR sequence derives from an adult with an advanced solid tumor such as melanoma, head and neck, liver or kidney cancer. Sequenced here: CD4+ or CD8+ T cells sorted from blood, sampled in a trial of the OX40 agonist ivuxolimab. The chain is built from TRBV6-1 and TRBJ2-5; TRBD1 agrees at 12 bases. The CDR3 bases are TGTGCCAGCAGTGAATACGGGACAGGGGGCAGGCAAGAGACCCAGTACTTC. Its translation: CASSEYGTGGRQETQYF.